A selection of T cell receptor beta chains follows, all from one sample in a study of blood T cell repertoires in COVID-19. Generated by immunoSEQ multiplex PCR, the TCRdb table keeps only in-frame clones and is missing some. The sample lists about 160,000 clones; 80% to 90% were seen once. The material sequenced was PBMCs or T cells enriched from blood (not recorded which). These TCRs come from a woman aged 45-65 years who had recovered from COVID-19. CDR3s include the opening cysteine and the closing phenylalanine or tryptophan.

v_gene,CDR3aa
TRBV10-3,CAISESLGVVTEAFF
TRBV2,CASSVNREDGYTF
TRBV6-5,CASVFTSGSRYEQYF
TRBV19,CASSPRGDNEKLFF
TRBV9,CASSVGMAGFEKLFF
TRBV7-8,CASSGRGAGVRSGELFF
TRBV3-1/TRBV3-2,CASSRGLAGEYNEQFF
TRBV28,CASNRALGYTF
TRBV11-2,CASSYEGQGNSPLHF
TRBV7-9,CASSGPGGLPFF